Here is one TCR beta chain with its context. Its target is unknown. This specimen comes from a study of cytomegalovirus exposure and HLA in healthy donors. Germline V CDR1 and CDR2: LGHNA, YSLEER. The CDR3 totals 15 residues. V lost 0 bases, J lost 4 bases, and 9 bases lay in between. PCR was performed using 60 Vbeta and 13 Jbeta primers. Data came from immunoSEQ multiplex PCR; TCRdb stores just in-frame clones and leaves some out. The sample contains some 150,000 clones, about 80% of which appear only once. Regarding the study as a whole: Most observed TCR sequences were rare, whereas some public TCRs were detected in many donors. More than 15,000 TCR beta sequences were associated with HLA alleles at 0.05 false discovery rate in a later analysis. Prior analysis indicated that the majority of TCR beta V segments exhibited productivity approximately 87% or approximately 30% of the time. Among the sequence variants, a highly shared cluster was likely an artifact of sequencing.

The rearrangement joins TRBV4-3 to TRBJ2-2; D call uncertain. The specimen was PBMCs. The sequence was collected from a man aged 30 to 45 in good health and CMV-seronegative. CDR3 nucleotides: TGCGCCAGCAGCCAAGAAGACTGGCGCACCGGGGAGCTGTTTTTT. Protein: CASSQEDWRTGELFF.